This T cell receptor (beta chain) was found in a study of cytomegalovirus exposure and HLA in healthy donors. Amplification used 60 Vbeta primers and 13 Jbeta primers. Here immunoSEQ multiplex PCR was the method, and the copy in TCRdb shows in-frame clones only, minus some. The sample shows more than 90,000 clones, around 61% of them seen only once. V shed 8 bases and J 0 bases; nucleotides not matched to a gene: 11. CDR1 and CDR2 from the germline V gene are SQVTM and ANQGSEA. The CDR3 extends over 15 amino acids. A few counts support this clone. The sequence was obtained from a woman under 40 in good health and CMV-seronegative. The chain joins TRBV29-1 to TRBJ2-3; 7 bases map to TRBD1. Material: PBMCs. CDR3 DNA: TGCAGCTGCTTGCCGGGACAGCATAGCACAGATACGCAGTATTTT. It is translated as CSCLPGQHSTDTQYF.